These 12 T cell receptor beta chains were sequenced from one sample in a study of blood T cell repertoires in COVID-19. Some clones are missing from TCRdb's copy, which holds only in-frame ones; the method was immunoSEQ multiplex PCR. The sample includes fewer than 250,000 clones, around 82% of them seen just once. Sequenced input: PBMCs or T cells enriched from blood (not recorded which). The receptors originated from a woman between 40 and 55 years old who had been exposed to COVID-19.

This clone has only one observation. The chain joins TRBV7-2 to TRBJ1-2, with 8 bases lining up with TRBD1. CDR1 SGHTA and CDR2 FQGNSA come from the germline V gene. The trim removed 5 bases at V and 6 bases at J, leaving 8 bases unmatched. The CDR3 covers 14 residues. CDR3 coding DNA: TGTGCCAGCAGCATCCAGGGGGCCATGGATGGCTACACCTTC. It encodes CASSIQGAMDGYTF. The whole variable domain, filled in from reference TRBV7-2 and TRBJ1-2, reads GAGVSQSPSNKVTEKGKDVELRCDPISGHTALYWYRQSLGQGLEFLIYFQGNSAPDKSGLPSDRFSAERTGGSVSTLTIQRTQQEDSAVYLCASSIQGAMDGYTFGSGTRLTVV.

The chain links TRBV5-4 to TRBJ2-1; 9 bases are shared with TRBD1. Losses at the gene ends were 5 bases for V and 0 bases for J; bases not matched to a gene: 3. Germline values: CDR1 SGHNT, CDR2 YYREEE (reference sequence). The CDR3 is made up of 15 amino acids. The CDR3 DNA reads TGTGCCAGCAGTCAGACAGGGGGCTCCTACAATGAGCAGTTCTTC. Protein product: CASSQTGGSYNEQFF.

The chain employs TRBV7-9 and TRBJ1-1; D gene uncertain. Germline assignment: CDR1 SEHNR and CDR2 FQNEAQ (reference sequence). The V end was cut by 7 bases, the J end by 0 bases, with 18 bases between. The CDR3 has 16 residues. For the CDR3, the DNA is TGTGCCAGCACCACGTACGGGATCGCCATGAACACTGAAGCTTTCTTT. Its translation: CASTTYGIAMNTEAFF.

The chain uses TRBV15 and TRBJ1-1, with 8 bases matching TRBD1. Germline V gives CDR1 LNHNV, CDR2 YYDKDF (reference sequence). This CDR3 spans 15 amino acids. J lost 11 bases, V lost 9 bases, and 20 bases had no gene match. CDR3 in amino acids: CATTVTGARQDAAFF. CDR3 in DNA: TGTGCCACAACCGTGACAGGGGCCAGACAGGACGCGGCTTTCTTT.

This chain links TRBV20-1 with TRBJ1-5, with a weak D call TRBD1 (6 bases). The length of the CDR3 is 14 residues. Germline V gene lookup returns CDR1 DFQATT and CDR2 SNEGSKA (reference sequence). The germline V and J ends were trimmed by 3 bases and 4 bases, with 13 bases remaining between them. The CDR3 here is CSASSRQGNQPQHF. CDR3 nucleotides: TGCAGTGCTAGTTCCCGCCAGGGGAATCAGCCCCAGCATTTT.

CDR3 nucleotide sequence: TGTGCCAGCAGCCAAGGGTCCTCTCTGGTGGCTTTTGAGCAGTTCTTC. Translating gives CASSQGSSLVAFEQFF. The chain has TRBV3-1 (or the pseudogene TRBV3-2) and TRBJ2-1, with D unresolved. Trimming left V 1 base short and J 9 bases short, with 19 bases between. This CDR3 is 16 amino acids long. Germline values: CDR1 LGHDT, CDR2 YNNKEL (reference sequence).

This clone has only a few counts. The CDR3, as DNA: TGTGCCAGCTCTCCGGGACTAGTCTCCTACGAGCAGTACTTC. Its translation is CASSPGLVSYEQYF. The chain joins TRBV18 to TRBJ2-7, with 8 bases fitting TRBD2. The germline gives CDR1 KGHSH, CDR2 LQKENI. The V gene end was trimmed by 6 bases and the J gene end by 0 bases; junction bases not matched to a gene: 4. The CDR3 is made up of 14 amino acids.

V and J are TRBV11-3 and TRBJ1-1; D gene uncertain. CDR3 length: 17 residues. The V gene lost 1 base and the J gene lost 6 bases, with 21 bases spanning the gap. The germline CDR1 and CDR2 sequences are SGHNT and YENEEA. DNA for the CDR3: TGTGCCAGCAGCTTAGGCTCGCCTACGGGATCCGACCCTGAAGCTTTCTTT. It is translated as CASSLGSPTGSDPEAFF.

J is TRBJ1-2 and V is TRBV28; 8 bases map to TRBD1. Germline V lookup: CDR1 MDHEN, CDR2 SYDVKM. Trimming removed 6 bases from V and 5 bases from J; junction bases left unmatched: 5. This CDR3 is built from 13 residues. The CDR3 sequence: CASRLTGGYGYTF. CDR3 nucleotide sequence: TGTGCCAGCAGATTAACAGGGGGGTATGGCTACACCTTC.

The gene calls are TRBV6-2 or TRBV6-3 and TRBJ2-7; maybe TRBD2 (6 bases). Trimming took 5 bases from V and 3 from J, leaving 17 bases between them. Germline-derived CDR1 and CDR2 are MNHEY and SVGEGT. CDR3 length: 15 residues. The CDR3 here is CASSGGNAGNYEQYF. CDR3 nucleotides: TGTGCCAGCAGTGGGGGGAATGCAGGAAACTACGAGCAGTACTTC.

The CDR3 bases are TGTGCCAGTAGGACAGGGTTCGGCGGCTACACCTTC. Translating gives CASRTGFGGYTF. This chain connects TRBV19 to TRBJ1-2, with 7 bases that match TRBD1. With 6 bases clipped from V and 8 bases from J, the junction kept 6 bases outside the gene matches. The CDR3 runs 12 residues. CDR1 and CDR2 (germline): LNHDA, SQIVND (reference sequence).

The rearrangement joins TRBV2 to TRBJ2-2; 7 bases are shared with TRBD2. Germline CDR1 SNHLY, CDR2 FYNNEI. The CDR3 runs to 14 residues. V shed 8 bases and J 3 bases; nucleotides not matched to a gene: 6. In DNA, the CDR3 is TGTGCCAGCCGGGGGAGGGTCCACACCGGGGAGCTGTTTTTT. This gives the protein CASRGRVHTGELFF.